This T cell receptor beta chain came from a study of blood T cell repertoires in COVID-19 (dated by TCRdb to the early 2020s). Regarding the complete study: Samples from collaborators originated in the United States, Italy and Spain and spanned both the acute and convalescent phases of COVID-19. Where available, HLA class I and class II types were obtained from metadata supplied by the sample provider rather than from assay-based typing. The material from the prospective study consisted of cDNA or gDNA derived from T cells, B-cell-depleted T cells, or PBMCs. Deeply sampled blood TCRbeta repertoires from subjects exposed to, actively infected with, or recovered from COVID-19 were included in the dataset. The repertoires were made available in a free public database intended to serve as a resource for research on the immune response to SARS-CoV-2. The samples were drawn from the first 160 participants of the ongoing ImmuneRACE study and from 950 to 1,500 subjects provided by 6 global collaborators. Sample metadata almost always included a de-identified subject ID, COVID-19 status, age in years and sex.

With regard to this clone: Its binding antigen is unknown. Per-base qualities were not stored, and no clone one base away is much larger.

A distance of 14 bases separates the germline ends of V and J, which lose 7 bases and 4 bases respectively. Based on the germline V gene, the CDR1 and CDR2 sequences are MDHEN and SYDVKM. The CDR3, from cysteine to phenylalanine, totals 14 residues. Of the read, only the CDR3 DNA is kept; its 42 bases are in frame from base 1. At one collaborating source in Seattle, patients were enrolled during active infection and were followed longitudinally through the course of disease. Whole blood was collected in K2EDTA tubes by collaborating institutions according to the institutions' own protocols. For TCRbeta analysis, collaborator samples were shipped as frozen whole blood, as isolated PBMCs, or as DNA extracted from either sample type. General findings and caveats noted by the study authors: The amount of clinical and demographic metadata varied by source and participant and was provided uncurated.

TCRbeta CDR3 regions were amplified from genomic DNA using the immunoSEQ Assay, a bias-controlled multiplex PCR. The paper's data handling went like this. Nucleated cell counts per sample were estimated from amplification of reference gene primers within the assay. Sequence reads were collapsed and filtered to measure the absolute abundance of every unique TCRbeta CDR3 rearrangement. Productive Simpson clonality was computed per sample as the square root of Simpson's diversity index over productive rearrangements. TCRdb's version of the immuneACCESS table is confined to in-frame rearrangements and falls short of the full clone set. An unresolved V gene accounts for under half of the shortfall where checked; the remainder is of unknown origin. V and J calls and clone size are copied from that table; D and trimming were computed from the DNA. The sample has 350,000 or so clones on record, more than 70% of them singletons. The ten largest clonotypes hold less than 11% of the sample.

The V and J genes are TRBV28 and TRBJ1-5; the D gene cannot be resolved reliably. This TCR came from a woman in her 30s with COVID-19, enrolled during active disease. Sequencing used peripheral blood. The CDR3 is CASTVAGGNQPQHF. The base sequence is TGTGCCAGCACGGTCGCAGGTGGGAATCAGCCCCAGCATTTT.